The present T cell receptor beta chain was sequenced within a study of response to subunit inactivated influenza vaccine (dated by TCRdb to the late 2010s). As for the study more broadly: Deep quantitative profiling of the T cell receptor repertoire was used in the study to follow responses to a trivalent subunit inactivated influenza vaccine. Overall study outcomes, separate from this receptor: The authors proposed that each seasonal influenza vaccination may bring in only a limited number of new T cells.

As encoded in the germline V gene, CDR1 is SGHRS while CDR2 is YFSETQ. V drops 0 bases and J drops 8 bases, leaving 14 bases in between. The CDR3 starts with the cysteine, ends with the phenylalanine, and has 14 residues. Of all the DNA, just the CDR3 is kept, 42 bases in frame from base 1. Library method: RT-PCR. The sequencer was an Illumina HiSeq 2500. Starting from the raw public reads, TCRdb applied fastp trimming at Q25, assembled clones with MiXCR and retained in-frame beta chains. Rows merge per CDR3 protein into single entries with the most common DNA and genes. Here the sample has under 850,000 distinct CDR3 sequences; under 20% occur a single time. Around 9.9% of the sample lies in the top ten. About this clonotype: Its recognized antigen is unknown. Base qualities are missing; no much larger clone stands one base away.

Source: PBMCs from blood, taken 4 to 6 days after vaccination. The chain couples TRBV5-1 to TRBJ1-2; the D gene is perhaps TRBD1, on 5 matching bases. This TCR was sampled from a man aged 45-65 years who received an inactivated influenza vaccine. Donor details come from another sample of the same person, matched by shared clones. The DNA reads TGCGCCAGCAGCTTGGCCGGCAGGGCGGAGGGCTACACCTTC. This gives the protein CASSLAGRAEGYTF. The reference TRBV5-1 and TRBJ1-2 proteins fill in what lies around the CDR3, so the full variable domain reads KAGVTQTPRYLIKTRGQQVTLSCSPISGHRSVSWYQQTPGQGLQFLFEYFSETQRNKGNFPGRFSGRQFSNSRSEMNVSTLELGDSALYLCASSLAGRAEGYTFGSGTRLTVV.